This paragraph reports one T cell receptor beta chain. Trimming cost V 2 bases and J 6 bases, with 12 bases left between them. The CDR3 covers 15 residues. The V gene's germline CDR1 is SGHDT and CDR2 YYEEEE. TCRdb re-derived calls from the 5' RACE reads in MiXCR, one entry per CDR3 protein. This table has roughly 60,000 distinct CDR3 sequences, roughly 5.5% appearing once. This entry belongs to a study of early T cells in non-severe SARS-CoV-2 infection. The receptor was derived from an adult who was a healthcare worker with PCR-confirmed SARS-CoV-2 infection or an uninfected control (not recorded which). The chain is built from TRBV5-6 and TRBJ1-6; tentative D call: TRBD1 (5 bases). Sequenced material: whole blood. The CDR3 is CASSFVWGGNSPLHF. The CDR3 coding sequence is TGTGCCAGCAGCTTCGTTTGGGGGGGTAATTCACCCCTCCACTTT.